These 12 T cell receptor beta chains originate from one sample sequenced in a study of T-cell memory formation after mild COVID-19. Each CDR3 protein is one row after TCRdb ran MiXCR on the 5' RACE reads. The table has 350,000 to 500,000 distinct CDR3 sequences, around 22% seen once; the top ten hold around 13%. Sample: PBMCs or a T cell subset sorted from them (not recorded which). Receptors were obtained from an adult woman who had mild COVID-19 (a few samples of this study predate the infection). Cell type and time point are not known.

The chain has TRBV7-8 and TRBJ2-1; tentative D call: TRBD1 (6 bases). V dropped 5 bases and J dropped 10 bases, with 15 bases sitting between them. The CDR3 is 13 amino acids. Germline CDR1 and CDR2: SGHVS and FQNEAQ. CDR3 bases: TGTGCCAGCAGCACCGGACAGCGCGACGAGCAGTTCTTC. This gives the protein CASSTGQRDEQFF.

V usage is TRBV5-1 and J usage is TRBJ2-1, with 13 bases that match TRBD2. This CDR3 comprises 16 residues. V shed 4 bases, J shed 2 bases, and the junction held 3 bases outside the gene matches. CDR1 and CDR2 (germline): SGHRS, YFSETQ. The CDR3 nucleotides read TGCGCCAGCAGCCCTGGGACTAGCGGGACCTACAATGAGCAGTTCTTC. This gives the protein CASSPGTSGTYNEQFF.

In nucleotides, the CDR3 is TGTGCCAGCAGCGTAGCGGGGGACAGTTCGGCGCGTTCACCCCTCCACTTT. It codes for CASSVAGDSSARSPLHF. V usage is TRBV9 and J usage is TRBJ1-6; 7 nucleotides agree with TRBD1. Losses at the gene ends were 0 bases for V and 9 bases for J; bases not matched to a gene: 12. The germline CDR1 and CDR2 sequences are SGDLS and YYNGEE. The CDR3 runs 17 residues. The variable domain in full, completed from reference TRBV9 and TRBJ1-6, reads DSGVTQTPKHLITATGQRVTLRCSPRSGDLSVYWYQQSLDQGLQFLIQYYNGEERAKGNILERFSAQQFPDLHSELNLSSLELGDSALYFCASSVAGDSSARSPLHFGNGTRLTVT.

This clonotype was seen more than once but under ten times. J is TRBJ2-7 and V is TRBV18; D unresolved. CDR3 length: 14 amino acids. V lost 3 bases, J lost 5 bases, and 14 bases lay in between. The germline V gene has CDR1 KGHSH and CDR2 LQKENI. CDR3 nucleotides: TGTGCCAGCTCACCGACCACGGGTGAGGACGAGCAGTACTTC. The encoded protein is CASSPTTGEDEQYF.

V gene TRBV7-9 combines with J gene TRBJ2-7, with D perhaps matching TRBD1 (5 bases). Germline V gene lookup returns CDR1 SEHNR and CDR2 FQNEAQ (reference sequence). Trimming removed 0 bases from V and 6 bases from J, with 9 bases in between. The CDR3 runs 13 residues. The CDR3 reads CASSLAEGVEQYF. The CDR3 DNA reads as TGTGCCAGCAGCTTAGCGGAAGGGGTCGAGCAGTACTTC.

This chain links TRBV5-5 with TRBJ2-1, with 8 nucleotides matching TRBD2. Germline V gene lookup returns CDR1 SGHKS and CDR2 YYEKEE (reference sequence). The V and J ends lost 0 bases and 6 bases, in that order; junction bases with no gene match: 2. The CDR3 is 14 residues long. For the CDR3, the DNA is TGTGCCAGCAGCTTGGATCTAGCGGGCAATGAGCAGTTCTTC. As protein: CASSLDLAGNEQFF.

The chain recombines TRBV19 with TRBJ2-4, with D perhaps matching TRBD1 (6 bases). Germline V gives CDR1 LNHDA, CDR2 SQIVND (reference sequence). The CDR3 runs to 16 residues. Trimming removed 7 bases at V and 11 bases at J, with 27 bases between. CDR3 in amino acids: CASTQSTGAGVRVQYF. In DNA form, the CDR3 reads TGTGCCAGTACCCAGTCGACAGGAGCAGGAGTCAGGGTTCAGTACTTC.

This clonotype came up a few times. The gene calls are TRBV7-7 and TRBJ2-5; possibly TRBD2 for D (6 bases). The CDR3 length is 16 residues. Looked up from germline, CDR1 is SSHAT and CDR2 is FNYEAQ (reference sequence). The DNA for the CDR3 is TGTGCTAGCTCCCCTCGGGGGTCGTCGGAAGGGGAGACCCAGTACTTC. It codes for CASSPRGSSEGETQYF.

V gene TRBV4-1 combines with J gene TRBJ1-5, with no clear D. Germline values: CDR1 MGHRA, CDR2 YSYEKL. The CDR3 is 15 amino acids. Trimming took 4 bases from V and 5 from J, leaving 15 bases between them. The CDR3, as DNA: TGCGCCAGCAGCCGCGGGTCAAACATTGATCAGCCCCAGCATTTT. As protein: CASSRGSNIDQPQHF.

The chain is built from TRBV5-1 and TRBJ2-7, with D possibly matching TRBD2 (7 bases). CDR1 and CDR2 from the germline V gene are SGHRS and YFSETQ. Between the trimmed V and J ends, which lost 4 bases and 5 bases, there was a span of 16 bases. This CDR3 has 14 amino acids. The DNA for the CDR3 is TGCGCCAGCAGCCGGGGGGCTGGGACGGACGAGCAGTACTTC. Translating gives CASSRGAGTDEQYF.

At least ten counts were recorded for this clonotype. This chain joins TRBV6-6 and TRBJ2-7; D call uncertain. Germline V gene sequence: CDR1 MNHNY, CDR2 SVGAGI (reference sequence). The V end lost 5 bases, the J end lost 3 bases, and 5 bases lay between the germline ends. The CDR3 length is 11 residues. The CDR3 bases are TGTGCCAGCAGTCAAAACTACGAGCAGTACTTC. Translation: CASSQNYEQYF.

In nucleotides, the CDR3 is TGTGCCAGCATCCCAGGGGGACAGTTCACCTACGAGCAGTACTTC. This translates into CASIPGGQFTYEQYF. The chain carries TRBV12-3 or TRBV12-4 and TRBJ2-7; 7 bases match TRBD1. V dropped 7 bases and J dropped 2; count of bases not matched to a gene: 11. The CDR3 consists of 15 residues.